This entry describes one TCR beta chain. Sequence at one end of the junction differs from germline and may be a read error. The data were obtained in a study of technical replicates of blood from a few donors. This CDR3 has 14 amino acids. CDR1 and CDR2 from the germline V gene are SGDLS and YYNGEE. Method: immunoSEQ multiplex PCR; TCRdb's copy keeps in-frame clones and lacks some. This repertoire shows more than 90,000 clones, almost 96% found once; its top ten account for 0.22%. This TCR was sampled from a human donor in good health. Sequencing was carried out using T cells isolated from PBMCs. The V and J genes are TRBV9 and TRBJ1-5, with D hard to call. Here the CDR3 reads CASSVEAVGEPQHF. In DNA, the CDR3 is TGTGCCAGCAGCGTAGAGGCTGTCGGGGAGCCTCAGCATTTT.